The rows below give T cell receptor beta chains drawn from one sample of a study of blood T cell repertoires in COVID-19. Using immunoSEQ multiplex PCR, the repertoire was profiled, and TCRdb retains in-frame clones only, with some absent. Of around 330,000 clones listed, 75% to 90% are singletons. Sequencing was done on a sample of PBMCs or T cells enriched from blood (not recorded which). Source of these receptors: a man in his fifties or sixties who had recovered from COVID-19. The CDR3 runs from the conserved cysteine through the conserved F or W. A D gene is named only where the DNA matches it firmly. Clone size, where shown, is once, few, many, or a class for clones that have expanded.

>.|.|TRBV18|TRBJ2-5
TGTGCCAGCTCGCAGGGGACACAAGAGACCCAGTACTTC
CASSQGTQETQYF
>.|.|TRBV7-6|TRBJ2-7
TGTGCCAGCAGCTTAGCGGCCGATAAGTCCTACGAGCAGTACTTC
CASSLAADKSYEQYF
>.|.|TRBV9|TRBJ2-1
TGTGCCAGCAGCGGTAGCTCCTACAATGAGCAGTTCTTC
CASSGSSYNEQFF
>TRBD2|.|TRBV5-5|TRBJ2-1
TGTGCCAGCAGCATCGGGACTAGCGGGAGGGCCAGGTACAATGAGCAGTTCTTC
CASSIGTSGRARYNEQFF
>TRBD1|.|TRBV28|TRBJ1-2
TGTGCCATCACGAAGACCGGGACAGGGGGCGGTGGCTACACCTTC
CAITKTGTGGGGYTF
>.|few|TRBV15|TRBJ2-3
TGTGCCACCAGCAGACCGGACAACACAGATACGCAGTATTTT
CATSRPDNTDTQYF
>TRBD1|.|TRBV9|TRBJ2-7
TGTGCCAGCAGCTTCGGGACAGCCTCCTACGAGCAGTACTTC
CASSFGTASYEQYF
>TRBD2|.|TRBV9|TRBJ2-3
TGTGCCAGCAGCACAAGCGGGAGTGCAGATACGCAGTATTTT
CASSTSGSADTQYF
>TRBD1|.|TRBV7-9|TRBJ1-2
TGTGCCAGCAGCGGAGGGGACAGCTATGGCTACACCTTC
CASSGGDSYGYTF
>.|.|TRBV24-1|TRBJ1-2
TGTGCCACCAGTGATTTGTCAGGGGACGTAGCCTATGGCTACACCTTC
CATSDLSGDVAYGYTF
>TRBD2|.|TRBV19|TRBJ2-7
TGTGCCAGTAGACGTAGCGGGAGGGCCTACGAGCAGTACTTC
CASRRSGRAYEQYF
>.|once|TRBV5-8|TRBJ2-2
TGTGCCAGCAGCTCTCTCCCTCAGGGGGAGCTGTTTTTT
CASSSLPQGELFF
>TRBD1|.|TRBV7-3|TRBJ2-7
TGTGCCAGCAGCTTAAATGGACAGGGGTTCAGCGAGCAGTACTTC
CASSLNGQGFSEQYF
>.|.|TRBV12-3/TRBV12-4|TRBJ2-1
TGTGCCAGCATACGGACCCCAGGGAATGAGCAGTTCTTC
CASIRTPGNEQFF
>.|.|TRBV29-1|TRBJ2-1
TGCAGCGTTGGGCGGGACTCTTACTCGAATGAGCAGTTCTTC
CSVGRDSYSNEQFF
>TRBD1|.|TRBV10-1|TRBJ1-1
TGCGCCAGCAGCCATGGACAGGGGGACACTGAAGCTTTCTTT
CASSHGQGDTEAFF